What follows are 31 T cell receptor beta chains derived from one specimen sequenced in a study of blood T cells in healthy people across ages. The use of a sample-barcoded 5' primer and a J-beta primer mix characterized a second PCR of roughly 6 to 11 cycles. In TCRdb, the 5' RACE reads were re-called with MiXCR into one record per CDR3 protein. The sample contains 1.5 million to 2 million distinct CDR3 sequences, about 30% of which appear only once. Sequenced: blood. Receptors originate from a woman aged 25 to 45 in good health.

This clonotype was counted at least ten times. The chain is built from TRBV29-1 and TRBJ1-2; 7 bases are a match to TRBD1. The CDR3 spans 14 residues. Looked up from germline, CDR1 is SQVTM and CDR2 is ANQGSEA. The J segment lost 4 bases and the V segment lost 3 bases, leaving 8 bases of the junction unmatched. CDR3 bases: TGCAGCGTTGAGGAGGGGGCGCGGGGCTATGGCTACACCTTC. It yields the protein CSVEEGARGYGYTF. The full variable domain, its missing parts supplied by reference TRBV29-1 and TRBJ1-2, is SAVISQKPSRDICQRGTSLTIQCQVDSQVTMMFWYRQQPGQSLTLIATANQGSEATYESGFVIDKFPISRPNLTFSTLTVSNMSPEDSSIYLCSVEEGARGYGYTFGSGTRLTVV.

CDR3 nucleotides: TGTGCCAGCTCACCCCAGACCGGTGGCGGCGGGGCCAAAAACATTCAGTACTTC. Amino acids: CASSPQTGGGGAKNIQYF. V is TRBV18 and J is TRBJ2-4; a weak D match, TRBD2 (5 bases). V gave up 3 bases and J gave up 1 base, with 19 bases separating them. CDR1 is KGHSH and CDR2 is LQKENI in the germline V gene. The CDR3 consists of 18 residues.

This clonotype came up many times. The chain has TRBV6-6 and TRBJ2-3, with TRBD2 matching 8 bases. The V and J ends lost 0 bases and 4 bases, in that order; junction bases with no gene match: 3. Germline-derived CDR1 and CDR2 are MNHNY and SVGAGI (reference sequence). The length of the CDR3 is 15 residues. Written as DNA, the CDR3 is TGTGCCAGCAGTTACTCGAGCGGGAGTGCAGATACGCAGTATTTT. Protein product: CASSYSSGSADTQYF.

This clonotype was picked up a small number of times. The chain joins TRBV6-6 to TRBJ2-3; D gene unclear. Germline CDR1 MNHNY, CDR2 SVGAGI (reference sequence). V was cut by 8 bases and J by 6 bases, with 15 bases left in between. The CDR3 is 13 amino acids. The CDR3, as DNA: TGTGCCAGCTCAATCTCGGGTTTGGATACGCAGTATTTT. Translation: CASSISGLDTQYF.

V and J are TRBV30 and TRBJ2-1, with TRBD2 matching 7 bases. Per germline, CDR1 GTSNPN and CDR2 SVGIG (reference sequence). The CDR3 consists of 17 residues. After removal of 4 bases from V and 2 bases from J, the junction contained 14 bases not matched to a gene. This CDR3 is CAWTGLGRARTYNEQFF. CDR3 DNA: TGTGCCTGGACCGGTCTGGGGAGGGCCCGGACCTACAATGAGCAGTTCTTC.

The rearrangement joins TRBV20-1 to TRBJ2-7; 9 bases map to TRBD2. This CDR3 is 15 amino acids long. With 7 bases clipped from V and 7 bases from J, the junction kept 17 bases outside the gene matches. Germline assignment: CDR1 DFQATT and CDR2 SNEGSKA (reference sequence). The chain's CDR3 is CSVSPGLASYNEQYF. As DNA, the CDR3 is TGCAGTGTTAGCCCGGGACTAGCCTCCTACAATGAGCAGTACTTC.

The chain joins TRBV5-1 to TRBJ1-4; TRBD1 is a possible D gene (6 bases). In germline, CDR1 is SGHRS, CDR2 YFSETQ. V was shortened by 4 bases and J by 0 bases, with 19 bases between the two germline ends. The CDR3 is made up of 18 amino acids. The CDR3 spells CASSPGNRASPTNEKLFF. The CDR3 nucleotides are TGCGCCAGCAGCCCGGGGAACAGGGCCTCCCCAACTAATGAAAAACTGTTTTTT.

At least ten counts were recorded for this clonotype. This chain joins TRBV7-9 and TRBJ1-2, with D unresolved. V lost 0 bases to trimming and J lost 6 bases, with 11 bases between them. Germline loops: CDR1 SEHNR, CDR2 FQNEAQ (reference sequence). This CDR3 has 14 amino acids. As DNA, the CDR3 is TGTGCCAGCAGCTTAGCGGGAGGCACCGATGGCTACACCTTC. It specifies CASSLAGGTDGYTF.

This clonotype showed up just once. The rearrangement joins TRBV29-1 to TRBJ2-1; 9 nucleotides match TRBD1. The J call could be wrong; TRBJ2-7 is a better fit for the DNA end. The CDR3 spans 14 residues. The germline CDR1 and CDR2 sequences are SQVTM and ANQGSEA. CDR3 residues: CSVEGTGAYNEQYF. The CDR3, as DNA: TGCAGCGTTGAAGGGACAGGGGCCTACAATGAGCAGTACTTC.

The chain has TRBV7-3 and TRBJ1-5; D is undetermined. Germline V gene data show CDR1 as SGHTA and CDR2 as FQGTGA. Trimming removed 1 base at V and 9 bases at J, with 10 bases between. The CDR3 is 13 amino acids. The CDR3 here is CASSLNREGPQHF. CDR3 sequence (DNA): TGTGCCAGCAGCTTAAACCGAGAGGGGCCCCAGCATTTT.

V gene TRBV7-2 combines with J gene TRBJ1-2; D might be TRBD1 (5 bases). Trimming stripped 1 base from V and 10 bases from J, with 13 bases between. The CDR3 has 13 amino acids. Germline CDR1 is SGHTA and CDR2 is FQGNSA. The CDR3 reads CASSLGSGLIYTF. CDR3 DNA: TGTGCCAGCAGCTTAGGTTCAGGGTTAATCTACACCTTC.

This sequence joins TRBV14 and TRBJ2-5; 7 bases align to TRBD1. The DNA end is a closer match to TRBJ2-7, so the J assignment may be wrong. CDR3 length: 14 amino acids. Per germline, CDR1 SGHDN and CDR2 FVKESK. The DNA of the CDR3 is TGTGCCAGCAGCCAAATTAACAGGGGCGACGAGCAGTACTTC. It specifies CASSQINRGDEQYF.

The sample holds many counts of this clonotype. This sequence joins TRBV15 and TRBJ2-1; tentative D call: TRBD1 (5 bases). Germline V lookup: CDR1 LNHNV, CDR2 YYDKDF (reference sequence). This CDR3 is built from 16 residues. With 5 bases removed from V and 5 bases from J, the gap between germline ends came to 19 bases. This chain's CDR3 is CATSPYRQGRDNEQFF. Here the CDR3 DNA reads TGTGCCACCAGCCCTTATAGGCAGGGTCGGGACAATGAGCAGTTCTTC.

The genes are TRBV28 and TRBJ2-3; D is perhaps TRBD2 (6 bases). Germline V lookup: CDR1 MDHEN, CDR2 SYDVKM. V dropped 6 bases and J dropped 7 bases, with 14 bases sitting between them. The CDR3 is 13 amino acids. The CDR3 loop is CASRLSGGNTQYF. For the CDR3, the DNA is TGTGCCAGCAGGTTGTCCGGGGGAAATACGCAGTATTTT. The entire variable domain, with the rest obtained from reference TRBV28 and TRBJ2-3, is as follows: DVKVTQSSRYLVKRTGEKVFLECVQDMDHENMFWYRQDPGLGLRLIYFSYDVKMKEKGDIPEGYSVSREKKERFSLILESASTNQTSMYLCASRLSGGNTQYFGPGTRLTVL.

The V gene is TRBV5-4, the J gene TRBJ2-1; TRBD1 matches at 12 bases. Looked up from germline, CDR1 is SGHNT and CDR2 is YYREEE (reference sequence). The CDR3 length is 15 residues. V trimming: 5 bases; J trimming: 8 bases; junction bases outside the gene matches: 8. The chain's CDR3 is CASRSPGQGADEQFF. CDR3 DNA: TGTGCCAGCAGGTCTCCGGGACAGGGGGCCGATGAGCAGTTCTTC.

This chain uses TRBV2 with TRBJ2-5, with D tentatively TRBD1 (6 bases). CDR3 length: 15 amino acids. Germline V gives CDR1 SNHLY, CDR2 FYNNEI. V was trimmed by 1 base and J by 5 bases, leaving 14 bases between them. The CDR3 DNA sequence: TGTGCCAGCAGTGAAGGGCAGGGGCGGATTGAGACCCAGTACTTC. This gives the protein CASSEGQGRIETQYF. Based on the CDR3 plus reference TRBV2 and TRBJ2-5, the full variable domain is EPEVTQTPSHQVTQMGQEVILRCVPISNHLYFYWYRQILGQKVEFLVSFYNNEISEKSEIFDDQFSVERPDGSNFTLKIRSTKLEDSAMYFCASSEGQGRIETQYFGPGTRLLVL.

This clonotype was observed many times. The chain has TRBV4-3 and TRBJ1-4, with D maybe TRBD1 (5 bases). Trimming took off 0 bases at V and 12 bases at J, with 14 bases between the two ends. This CDR3 has 14 residues. Germline values: CDR1 LGHNA, CDR2 YSLEER. The DNA of the CDR3 is TGCGCCAGCAGCCAAGAGACCCCTGGGGGACAACTGTTTTTT. This sequence encodes CASSQETPGGQLFF.

This clonotype was picked up a small number of times. The chain links TRBV10-3 to TRBJ2-3; 8 nucleotides line up with TRBD1. Germline V gene data show CDR1 as ENHRY and CDR2 as SYGVKD. The CDR3 sequence is 16 residues long. The V and J ends lost 7 bases and 4 bases, in that order; junction bases with no gene match: 13. In DNA, the CDR3 is TGTGCCATCACCCTGGGACAGGATCCTAGCGCAGATACGCAGTATTTT. Protein: CAITLGQDPSADTQYF.

The sample holds many counts of this clonotype. The V call is TRBV5-4, the J call TRBJ2-7; a possible D gene is TRBD2 (5 bases). V was trimmed by 4 bases and J by 0 bases, leaving 14 bases between them. CDR3 length: 15 amino acids. Germline CDR1 SGHNT, CDR2 YYREEE (reference sequence). The CDR3 here is CASSDSTGSSYEQYF. The CDR3 nucleotides are TGTGCCAGCAGCGATTCGACTGGGAGCTCCTACGAGCAGTACTTC. The variable domain in full, completed from reference TRBV5-4 and TRBJ2-7, reads ETGVTQSPTHLIKTRGQQVTLRCSSQSGHNTVSWYQQALGQGPQFIFQYYREEENGRGNFPPRFSGLQFPNYSSELNVNALELDDSALYLCASSDSTGSSYEQYFGPGTRLTVT.

This rearrangement joins TRBV15 to TRBJ2-1; 9 bases are shared with TRBD2. The DNA end lines up better with TRBJ2-7; the J call may be wrong. From germline, CDR1 is LNHNV and CDR2 YYDKDF (reference sequence). The length of the CDR3 is 15 residues. CDR3 sequence: CATRPPSGVYNEQYF. The CDR3 DNA reads as TGTGCCACCAGACCTCCTAGCGGGGTCTACAATGAGCAGTACTTC.

There are many counts of this clonotype. The chain has TRBV2 and TRBJ2-7, with 8 bases aligning to TRBD2. With V trimmed by 5 bases and J by 5 bases, 11 bases remained unmatched. Germline V gene data show CDR1 as SNHLY and CDR2 as FYNNEI. This CDR3 region has 15 residues. The CDR3 coding sequence is TGTGCCAGCAGTCCCGGTAGTAGCGGGACCCACGAGCAGTACTTC. It translates to CASSPGSSGTHEQYF.

This clonotype appeared many times. V gene TRBV12-3 or TRBV12-4 combines with J gene TRBJ2-4; 8 bases line up with TRBD1. Trimming at V came to 4 bases and at J to 8 bases, leaving 7 bases not matched to a gene. This CDR3 is 14 amino acids long. The CDR3 region is CASSSTDREDIQYF. In DNA, the CDR3 is TGTGCCAGCAGTTCGACGGACAGGGAAGACATTCAGTACTTC.

This clonotype was counted only a few times. The V gene is TRBV11-2, the J gene TRBJ2-3; 11 bases agree with TRBD2. The V gene's germline CDR1 is SGHAT and CDR2 FQNNGV. With 5 bases clipped from V and 6 bases from J, the junction kept 10 bases outside the gene matches. The CDR3 has 16 residues. The CDR3 nucleotides read TGTGCCAGCAGCCCCATGACTAGCGGGAACACGGATACGCAGTATTTT. This encodes CASSPMTSGNTDTQYF. The full variable domain, with the rest looked up from reference TRBV11-2 and TRBJ2-3, is EAGVAQSPRYKIIEKRQSVAFWCNPISGHATLYWYQQILGQGPKLLIQFQNNGVVDDSQLPKDRFSAERLKGVDSTLKIQPAKLEDSAVYLCASSPMTSGNTDTQYFGPGTRLTVL.

V is TRBV14 and J is TRBJ1-4, with TRBD1 matching 9 bases. V lost 0 bases, J lost 2 bases, and 7 bases stayed unmatched. The CDR3 totals 18 residues. Germline loops: CDR1 SGHDN, CDR2 FVKESK. CDR3 residues: CASSQDFGQGPTNEKLFF. The CDR3 DNA sequence: TGTGCCAGCAGCCAAGATTTCGGACAGGGGCCCACTAATGAAAAACTGTTTTTT.

The chain combines TRBV5-1 with TRBJ1-5, with D unresolved. CDR3 length: 14 residues. Germline V gene lookup returns CDR1 SGHRS and CDR2 YFSETQ. Trimming left V 2 bases short and J 7 bases short, with 13 bases between. CDR3 loop: CASSLEAVKQPQHF. CDR3 sequence (DNA): TGCGCCAGCAGCTTAGAGGCAGTTAAACAGCCCCAGCATTTT.

This clonotype came up many times. This chain connects TRBV20-1 to TRBJ2-7; the D gene is possibly TRBD2 (5 bases). The CDR3 has 12 amino acids. Germline V CDR1 and CDR2: DFQATT, SNEGSKA (reference sequence). Trimming cost V 3 bases and J 3 bases, with 9 bases left between them. The CDR3 reads CSASPGLYEQYF. The CDR3 DNA reads TGCAGTGCTAGCCCCGGACTCTACGAGCAGTACTTC.

The rearrangement uses TRBV7-2 and TRBJ1-2; TRBD1 might be the D (6 bases). V dropped 0 bases and J dropped 7 bases, with 15 bases sitting between them. The germline CDR1 and CDR2 sequences are SGHTA and FQGNSA. This CDR3 is built from 15 residues. The CDR3 sequence is CASSLAWGAQGGYTF. In nucleotides, the CDR3 is TGTGCCAGCAGCTTAGCATGGGGGGCGCAGGGTGGCTACACCTTC.

This clonotype has more than one count but fewer than ten. V gene TRBV5-5 combines with J gene TRBJ1-1; maybe TRBD1 (6 bases). The CDR3 extends over 15 amino acids. V was clipped by 4 bases and J by 7 bases, with 20 bases between them. Germline CDR1 reads SGHKS; CDR2 reads YYEKEE (reference sequence). CDR3 region: CASSGGQTYSREAFF. As DNA, the CDR3 is TGTGCCAGCAGCGGGGGACAAACATACTCTCGTGAAGCTTTCTTT.

This clonotype was seen ten or more times. The chain employs TRBV7-7 and TRBJ2-5, with TRBD2 matching over 9 bases. The CDR3 extends over 16 amino acids. Losses at the gene ends were 2 bases for V and 4 bases for J; bases not matched to a gene: 8. Germline CDR1 SSHAT, CDR2 FNYEAQ (reference sequence). The CDR3 coding sequence is TGTGCCAGCAGCTTAACGGCGGCGGGGGGGCTAGAGACCCAGTACTTC. Translated: CASSLTAAGGLETQYF.

The chain links TRBV2 to TRBJ2-3, with 10 bases matching TRBD2. Trimming cost V 3 bases and J 5 bases; bases outside gene matches: 8. Germline loops: CDR1 SNHLY, CDR2 FYNNEI. The CDR3 spans 16 residues. The CDR3 sequence is CASSDVLAGAGDTQYF. For the CDR3, the DNA is TGTGCCAGCAGTGATGTCCTAGCGGGAGCGGGAGATACGCAGTATTTT.

In its sample, this clonotype was seen many times. The chain combines TRBV7-2 with TRBJ2-5, with D possibly TRBD2 on 5 matching bases. The germline CDR1 and CDR2 sequences are SGHTA and FQGNSA. CDR3 size: 13 residues. V dropped 5 bases and J dropped 8 bases, with 15 bases sitting between them. DNA of the CDR3: TGTGCCAGCAGCACGGACTGGGGAGCTACCCAGTACTTC. This sequence encodes CASSTDWGATQYF.